The 19 T cell receptor beta chains reported below all come from one sample, sequenced in a study of CD8 T cells in ankylosing spondylitis. TCRdb analysed the 5' RACE reads with MiXCR anew, one entry per CDR3 protein. Of 180,000 or so distinct CDR3 sequences listed, 11% are singletons. The sample was blood, either unsorted or a sorted T cell fraction (not recorded which). These receptors were taken from a male donor with ankylosing spondylitis or in good health (not recorded which).

This clonotype was counted many times. The rearrangement uses TRBV11-2 and TRBJ1-4, with D possibly being TRBD1 (6 bases). This CDR3 spans 19 amino acids. Germline V gene sequence: CDR1 SGHAT, CDR2 FQNNGV. V lost 5 bases and J 3 bases, leaving 25 bases between the germline ends. The CDR3 bases are TGTGCCAGCAGCCTCCTGCAGGGGCAGGGAGTAGGGGCTAATGAAAAACTGTTTTTT. The encoded protein is CASSLLQGQGVGANEKLFF. The full variable domain, in which reference TRBV11-2 and TRBJ1-4 provide the parts outside the CDR3, is EAGVAQSPRYKIIEKRQSVAFWCNPISGHATLYWYQQILGQGPKLLIQFQNNGVVDDSQLPKDRFSAERLKGVDSTLKIQPAKLEDSAVYLCASSLLQGQGVGANEKLFFGSGTQLSVL.

This clonotype has at least ten counts. V and J are TRBV25-1 and TRBJ2-1, with 12 positions matching TRBD2. This CDR3 has 15 amino acids. Germline assignment: CDR1 MGHDK and CDR2 SYGVNS. V lost 1 base and J lost 10; bases outside the gene matches: 5. The CDR3 spells CASSESSGRVVEQFF. CDR3 nucleotides: TGTGCCAGCAGTGAATCTAGCGGGAGGGTGGTAGAGCAGTTCTTC. Using reference TRBV25-1 and TRBJ2-1 for the parts outside the CDR3, the full variable domain is EADIYQTPRYLVIGTGKKITLECSQTMGHDKMYWYQQDPGMELHLIHYSYGVNSTEKGDLSSESTVSRIRTEHFPLTLESARPSHTSQYLCASSESSGRVVEQFFGPGTRLTVL.

This chain joins TRBV5-1 and TRBJ2-7, with unresolved D. The germline V gene encodes CDR1 SGHRS and CDR2 YFSETQ. The CDR3 is made up of 12 amino acids. V lost 5 bases and J 5 bases, leaving 11 bases between the germline ends. Written as DNA, the CDR3 is TGCGCCAGCAGATTTTCACCCAACGAGCAGTACTTC. This sequence encodes CASRFSPNEQYF. Full variable domain (outside the CDR3, taken from reference TRBV5-1 and TRBJ2-7): KAGVTQTPRYLIKTRGQQVTLSCSPISGHRSVSWYQQTPGQGLQFLFEYFSETQRNKGNFPGRFSGRQFSNSRSEMNVSTLELGDSALYLCASRFSPNEQYFGPGTRLTVT.

This clonotype has more than one count but fewer than ten. V is TRBV3-1 and J is TRBJ1-5, with D hard to call. From germline, CDR1 is LGHDT and CDR2 YNNKEL (reference sequence). The CDR3 runs to 14 residues. Trimming removed 3 bases from V and 0 bases from J, with 6 bases in between. CDR3 loop: CASSHGDSNQPQHF. CDR3 nucleotide sequence: TGTGCCAGCAGCCACGGGGATAGCAATCAGCCCCAGCATTTT.

The sample holds a few counts of this clonotype. The CDR3 loop reads CASSHETGTGNQPQHF. The CDR3 DNA reads TGTGCCAGCAGTCATGAAACAGGGACGGGCAATCAGCCCCAGCATTTT. This chain uses TRBV6-2 or TRBV6-3 with TRBJ1-5; D possibly corresponds to TRBD1 (6 bases). The germline V and J ends were trimmed by 5 bases and 2 bases, with 16 bases remaining between them. The germline gives CDR1 MNHEY, CDR2 SVGEGT. CDR3 length: 16 amino acids.

The rearrangement joins TRBV9 to TRBJ2-5; TRBD2 matches 10 bases. The CDR3 is 14 residues long. Germline lookup yields CDR1 SGDLS and CDR2 YYNGEE. J was trimmed by 4 bases and V by 3 bases; bases with no gene match: 3. DNA of the CDR3: TGTGCCAGCAGCGCCAGCGGGGGGGGAGAGACCCAGTACTTC. This translates into CASSASGGGETQYF.

This clonotype was picked up many times. This chain connects TRBV5-1 to TRBJ2-5; D uncertain. Trimming removed 0 bases at V and 2 bases at J, with 8 bases between. This CDR3 spans 14 amino acids. CDR1 and CDR2 (germline): SGHRS, YFSETQ. The CDR3 nucleotides are TGCGCCAGCAGCTTGGAGGGCAGACAAGAGACCCAGTACTTC. It is translated as CASSLEGRQETQYF.

This chain links TRBV3-1 with TRBJ2-1; 7 nucleotides match TRBD1. J gave up 4 bases and V 4 bases, and 10 bases lay outside the gene matches. CDR1 is LGHDT, CDR2 YNNKEL, per germline (reference sequence). This CDR3 is built from 16 residues. CDR3 coding DNA: TGTGCCAGCAGCCCATCCGACAGGGTTGTTTACAATGAGCAGTTCTTC. Protein sequence: CASSPSDRVVYNEQFF.

In this sample, this clonotype turned up a few times. This chain connects TRBV7-9 to TRBJ2-3; tentatively, D is TRBD1 (6 bases). Trimming shortened V by 8 bases and J by 6 bases, and 9 bases separated the two germline ends. The CDR3 runs to 11 residues. Germline assignment: CDR1 SEHNR and CDR2 FQNEAQ (reference sequence). This CDR3 is CASERGDTQYF. The CDR3 DNA is TGTGCCAGCGAGAGGGGGGATACGCAGTATTTT.

This clonotype was counted ten times or more. The chain combines TRBV7-2 with TRBJ2-5; 12 bases fit TRBD1. The CDR3 has 16 residues. The J segment lost 6 bases and the V segment lost 4 bases, leaving 9 bases of the junction unmatched. Per germline, CDR1 SGHTA and CDR2 FQGNSA. CDR3 protein: CASSSGGQGAGKTQYF. The DNA of the CDR3 is TGTGCCAGCAGCTCAGGGGGACAGGGGGCTGGCAAGACCCAGTACTTC.

This clonotype was observed many times. The rearrangement joins TRBV5-1 to TRBJ2-5; 11 bases align to TRBD2. From germline, CDR1 is SGHRS and CDR2 YFSETQ. V trimming: 3 bases; J trimming: 7 bases; junction bases outside the gene matches: 20. The CDR3 totals 19 residues. CDR3 DNA: TGCGCCAGCAGCTCGGCCGGCCTAGCGGGAGGCGCAGCCCTCCGGACCCAGTACTTC. Protein sequence: CASSSAGLAGGAALRTQYF.

With respect to this clonotype: At one end the junction does not follow the germline gene, possibly because of a read error. The V and J genes are TRBV3-1 and TRBJ1-2; 7 bases are shared with TRBD1. CDR3 size: 18 residues. Per germline, CDR1 LGHDT and CDR2 YNNKEL (reference sequence). The CDR3 here is CACSQVDRARTPFYGYTF. The CDR3 region has the DNA TGTGCCTGCAGCCAAGTTGACAGGGCGAGGACTCCGTTCTATGGCTACACCTTC.

Concerning this clonotype: A single base separates this from a much larger clone, so it may be a read error. The V call is TRBV24-1, the J call TRBJ2-1; 7 bases align to TRBD2. The V gene's germline CDR1 is KGHDR and CDR2 SFDVKD. This CDR3 spans 13 amino acids. The chain's CDR3 is CATSRVAGNAQFF. CDR3 bases: TGTGCCACCAGTCGGGTAGCGGGCAATGCGCAGTTCTTC.

This rearrangement joins TRBV28 to TRBJ1-3; D perhaps matches TRBD1 (6 bases). Trimming took 4 bases from V and 2 from J, leaving 15 bases between them. The V gene's germline CDR1 is MDHEN and CDR2 SYDVKM. This CDR3 spans 16 amino acids. The CDR3 coding sequence is TGTGCCAGCAGTTCCCCAAGGGGGGCGCCTGGAAACACCATATATTTT. Translation gives CASSSPRGAPGNTIYF.

This clonotype was observed at least ten times. The rearrangement uses TRBV6-5 and TRBJ2-1, with D uncertain. This CDR3 has 15 amino acids. V lost 0 bases, J lost 0 bases, and 6 bases lay in between. Germline V gene sequence: CDR1 MNHEY, CDR2 SVGAGI. Here the CDR3 DNA reads TGTGCCAGCAGTTACTCGAAGGCCTCCTACAATGAGCAGTTCTTC. Its protein is CASSYSKASYNEQFF.

There are many counts of this clonotype. At one of its ends the junction is not consistent with the germline gene, which may arise from a read error. The chain uses TRBV20-1 and TRBJ2-3; D is perhaps TRBD2 (5 bases). The CDR3 loop spans 17 amino acids. Germline V gene data show CDR1 as DFQATT and CDR2 as SNEGSKA (reference sequence). CDR3 residues: CSARDRTGGQITNTQYF. The CDR3 DNA sequence: TGCAGTGCTAGAGATCGTACGGGCGGGCAGATCACAAATACGCAGTATTTT.

This clonotype was found a few times. The gene calls are TRBV11-2 and TRBJ1-1, with a possible D match to TRBD1 (5 bases). V was clipped by 0 bases and J by 8 bases, with 10 bases between them. Germline V gene sequence: CDR1 SGHAT, CDR2 FQNNGV. The CDR3 has 13 amino acids. For the CDR3, the DNA is TGTGCCAGCAGCTTAGAGGGGGACCGAGAAGCTTTCTTT. It specifies CASSLEGDREAFF.

On this clonotype: This may be a read error, as it is one base from a much larger clone. V and J are TRBV4-1 and TRBJ2-3, with 9 bases aligning to TRBD2. This CDR3 has 15 amino acids. In germline, CDR1 is MGHRA, CDR2 YSYEKL. The CDR3 here is CVSSQVLAGVGLRYF. Here the CDR3 DNA reads TGCGTCAGCAGCCAAGTTTTAGCGGGAGTTGGCCTCCGGTATTTT.

This clonotype has at least ten counts. The chain has TRBV5-1 and TRBJ1-1; tentatively, D is TRBD1 (6 bases). The germline V and J ends were trimmed by 6 bases and 0 bases, with 12 bases remaining between them. CDR1 is SGHRS, CDR2 YFSETQ, per germline. The CDR3 runs to 14 residues. The CDR3 protein is CASMGAAVNTEAFF. DNA for the CDR3: TGCGCCAGCATGGGGGCAGCGGTGAACACTGAAGCTTTCTTT.